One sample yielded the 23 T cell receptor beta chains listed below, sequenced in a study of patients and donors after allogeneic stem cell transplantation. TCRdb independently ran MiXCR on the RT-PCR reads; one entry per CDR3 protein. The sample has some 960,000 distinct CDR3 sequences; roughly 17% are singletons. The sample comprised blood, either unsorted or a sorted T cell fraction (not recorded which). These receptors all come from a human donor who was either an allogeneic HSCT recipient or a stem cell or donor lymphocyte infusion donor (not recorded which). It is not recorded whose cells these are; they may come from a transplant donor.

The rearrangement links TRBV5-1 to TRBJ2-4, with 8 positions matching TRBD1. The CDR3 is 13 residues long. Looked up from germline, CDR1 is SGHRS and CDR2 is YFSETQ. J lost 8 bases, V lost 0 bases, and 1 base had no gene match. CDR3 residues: CASSLDRGYIQYF. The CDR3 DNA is TGCGCCAGCAGCTTGGACAGGGGGTACATTCAGTACTTC.

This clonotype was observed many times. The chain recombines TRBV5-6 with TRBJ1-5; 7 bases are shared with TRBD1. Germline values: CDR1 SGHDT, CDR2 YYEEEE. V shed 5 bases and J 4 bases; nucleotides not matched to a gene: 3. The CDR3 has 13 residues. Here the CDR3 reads CASSSTGNQPQHF. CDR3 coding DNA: TGTGCCAGCAGTTCGACAGGGAATCAGCCCCAGCATTTT.

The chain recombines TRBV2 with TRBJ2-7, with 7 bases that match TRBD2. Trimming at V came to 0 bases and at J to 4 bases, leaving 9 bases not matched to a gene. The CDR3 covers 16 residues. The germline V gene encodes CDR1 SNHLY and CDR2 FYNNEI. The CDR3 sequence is CASSEAQPSGGYEQYF. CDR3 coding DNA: TGTGCCAGCAGTGAAGCCCAACCTAGCGGAGGGTACGAGCAGTACTTC.

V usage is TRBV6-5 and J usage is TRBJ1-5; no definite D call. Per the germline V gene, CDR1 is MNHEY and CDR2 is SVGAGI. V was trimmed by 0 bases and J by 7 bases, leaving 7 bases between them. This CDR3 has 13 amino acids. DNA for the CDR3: TGTGCCAGCAGTTACTCACTCATACAGCCCCAGCATTTT. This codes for CASSYSLIQPQHF.

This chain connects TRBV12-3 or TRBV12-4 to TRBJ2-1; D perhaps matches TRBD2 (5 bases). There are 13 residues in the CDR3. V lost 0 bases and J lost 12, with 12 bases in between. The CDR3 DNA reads TGTGCCAGCAGTTTAGCGGAGGATTCTGGGCAGTTCTTC. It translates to CASSLAEDSGQFF.

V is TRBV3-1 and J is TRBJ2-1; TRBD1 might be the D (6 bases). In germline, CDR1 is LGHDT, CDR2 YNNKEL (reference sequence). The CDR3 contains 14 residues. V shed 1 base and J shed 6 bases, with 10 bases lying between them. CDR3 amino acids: CASSQGRGFNEQFF. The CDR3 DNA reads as TGTGCCAGCAGCCAAGGCAGGGGATTCAATGAGCAGTTCTTC.

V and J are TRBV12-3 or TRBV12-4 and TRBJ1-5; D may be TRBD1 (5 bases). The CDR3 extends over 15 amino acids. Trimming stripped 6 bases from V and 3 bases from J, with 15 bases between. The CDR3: CASSIREGDNQPQHF. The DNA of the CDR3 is TGTGCCAGCAGCATCAGGGAAGGGGACAATCAGCCCCAGCATTTT.

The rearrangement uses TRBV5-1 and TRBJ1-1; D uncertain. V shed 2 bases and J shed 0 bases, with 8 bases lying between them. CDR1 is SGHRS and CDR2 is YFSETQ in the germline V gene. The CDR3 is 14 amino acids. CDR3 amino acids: CASSFMAMNTEAFF. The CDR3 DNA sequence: TGCGCCAGCAGCTTTATGGCGATGAACACTGAAGCTTTCTTT.

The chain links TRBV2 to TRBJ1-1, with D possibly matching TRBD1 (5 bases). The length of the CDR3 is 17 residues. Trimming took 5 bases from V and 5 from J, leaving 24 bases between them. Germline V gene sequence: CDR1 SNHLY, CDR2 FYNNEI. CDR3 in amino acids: CASSNLPTSAKGTEAFF. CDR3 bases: TGTGCCAGCAGTAACCTCCCGACGTCAGCCAAGGGGACTGAAGCTTTCTTT.

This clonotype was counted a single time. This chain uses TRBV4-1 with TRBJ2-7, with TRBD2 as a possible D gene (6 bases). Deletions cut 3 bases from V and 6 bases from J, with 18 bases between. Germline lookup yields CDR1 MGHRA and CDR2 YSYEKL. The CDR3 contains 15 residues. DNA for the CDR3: TGCGCCAGCAGCCAGTATAGCGGCCCACCGGGCGAGCAGTACTTC. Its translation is CASSQYSGPPGEQYF.

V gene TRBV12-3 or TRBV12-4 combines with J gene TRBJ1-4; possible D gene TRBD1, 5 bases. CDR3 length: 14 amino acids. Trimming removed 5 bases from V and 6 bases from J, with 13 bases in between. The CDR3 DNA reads TGTGCCAGCAGTCGCAGGGTTAAGGATGAAAAACTGTTTTTT. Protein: CASSRRVKDEKLFF.

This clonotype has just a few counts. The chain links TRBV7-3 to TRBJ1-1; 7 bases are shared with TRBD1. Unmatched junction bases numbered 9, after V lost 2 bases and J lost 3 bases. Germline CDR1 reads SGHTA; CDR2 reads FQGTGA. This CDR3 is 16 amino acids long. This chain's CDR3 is CASSLEENRGYTEAFF. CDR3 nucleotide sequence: TGTGCCAGCAGCTTAGAAGAGAACAGGGGCTACACTGAAGCTTTCTTT.

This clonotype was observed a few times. CDR3 in amino acids: CASSNGEGATPETQYF. In nucleotides, the CDR3 is TGTGCCAGCAGCAACGGGGAGGGGGCGACTCCAGAGACCCAGTACTTC. The chain employs TRBV14 and TRBJ2-5; D may correspond to TRBD1 or TRBD2 (7 bases each). CDR1 and CDR2 (germline): SGHDN, FVKESK. V was shortened by 5 bases and J by 4 bases, with 20 bases between the two germline ends. The CDR3 loop spans 16 amino acids.

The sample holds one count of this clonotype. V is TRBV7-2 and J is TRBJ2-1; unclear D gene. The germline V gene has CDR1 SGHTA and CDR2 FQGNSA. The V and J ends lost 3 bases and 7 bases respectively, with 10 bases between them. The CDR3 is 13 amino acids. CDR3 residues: CASSFRGINEQFF. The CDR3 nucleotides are TGTGCCAGCAGCTTCCGAGGTATAAATGAGCAGTTCTTC.

CDR3 in amino acids: CASSEYGRAINGYTF. CDR3 DNA: TGTGCCAGCAGTGAATACGGCAGGGCGATCAATGGCTACACCTTC. The rearrangement links TRBV25-1 to TRBJ1-2; D may be TRBD1 (5 bases). Trimming removed 0 bases at V and 6 bases at J, with 14 bases between. Per germline, CDR1 MGHDK and CDR2 SYGVNS. This CDR3 has 15 amino acids.

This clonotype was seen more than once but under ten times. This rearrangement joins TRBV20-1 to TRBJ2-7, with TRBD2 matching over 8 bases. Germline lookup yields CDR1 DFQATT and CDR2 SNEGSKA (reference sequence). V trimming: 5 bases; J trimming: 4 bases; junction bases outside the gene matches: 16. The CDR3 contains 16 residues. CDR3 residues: CSAGPFLAGRRYEQYF. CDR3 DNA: TGCAGTGCTGGCCCCTTTCTAGCGGGCCGGCGATACGAGCAGTACTTC.

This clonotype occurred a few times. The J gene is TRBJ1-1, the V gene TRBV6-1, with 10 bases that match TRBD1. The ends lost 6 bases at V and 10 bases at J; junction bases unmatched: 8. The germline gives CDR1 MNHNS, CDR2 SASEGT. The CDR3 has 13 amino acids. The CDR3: CASRTGTGATAFF. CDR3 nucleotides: TGTGCCAGCAGGACCGGGACAGGGGCAACAGCTTTCTTT.

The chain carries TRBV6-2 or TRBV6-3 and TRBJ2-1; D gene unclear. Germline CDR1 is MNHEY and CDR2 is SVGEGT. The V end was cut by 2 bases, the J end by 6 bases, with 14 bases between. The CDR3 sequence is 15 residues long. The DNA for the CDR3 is TGTGCCAGCAGTTACGGCGGTATCGGCAGCAATGAGCAGTTCTTC. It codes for CASSYGGIGSNEQFF.

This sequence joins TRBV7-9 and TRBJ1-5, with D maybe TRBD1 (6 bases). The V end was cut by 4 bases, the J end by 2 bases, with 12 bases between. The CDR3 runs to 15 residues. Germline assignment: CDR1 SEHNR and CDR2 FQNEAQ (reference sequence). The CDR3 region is CASSSQGRGNQPQHF. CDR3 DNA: TGTGCCAGCAGCTCACAGGGAAGAGGCAATCAGCCCCAGCATTTT.

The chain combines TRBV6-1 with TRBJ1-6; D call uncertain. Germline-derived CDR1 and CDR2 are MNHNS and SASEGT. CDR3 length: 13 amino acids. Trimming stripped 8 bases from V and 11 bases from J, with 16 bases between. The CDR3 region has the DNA TGTGCCAGCCGACTCTCTACCGGACCACCCCTCCACTTT. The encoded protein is CASRLSTGPPLHF.

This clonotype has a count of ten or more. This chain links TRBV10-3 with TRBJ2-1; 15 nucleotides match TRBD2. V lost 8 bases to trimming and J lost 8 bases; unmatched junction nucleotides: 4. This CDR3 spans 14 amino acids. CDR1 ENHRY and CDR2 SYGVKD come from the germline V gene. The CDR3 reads CAISGTSGRYEQFF. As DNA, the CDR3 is TGTGCCATCTCCGGGACTAGCGGGAGGTATGAGCAGTTCTTC.

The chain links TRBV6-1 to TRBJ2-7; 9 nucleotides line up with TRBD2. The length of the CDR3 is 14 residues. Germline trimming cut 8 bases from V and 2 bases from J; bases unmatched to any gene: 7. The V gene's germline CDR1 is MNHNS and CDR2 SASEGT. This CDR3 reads CASFGSSGAYEQYF. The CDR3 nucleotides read TGTGCCAGCTTTGGGTCTAGCGGGGCCTACGAGCAGTACTTC.

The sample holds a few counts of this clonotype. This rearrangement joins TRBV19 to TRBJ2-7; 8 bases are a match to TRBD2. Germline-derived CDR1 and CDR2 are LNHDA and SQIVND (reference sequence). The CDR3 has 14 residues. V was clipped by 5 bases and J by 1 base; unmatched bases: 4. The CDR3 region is CASSFGTRSYEQYF. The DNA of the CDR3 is TGTGCCAGTAGTTTCGGGACTAGATCCTACGAGCAGTACTTC.